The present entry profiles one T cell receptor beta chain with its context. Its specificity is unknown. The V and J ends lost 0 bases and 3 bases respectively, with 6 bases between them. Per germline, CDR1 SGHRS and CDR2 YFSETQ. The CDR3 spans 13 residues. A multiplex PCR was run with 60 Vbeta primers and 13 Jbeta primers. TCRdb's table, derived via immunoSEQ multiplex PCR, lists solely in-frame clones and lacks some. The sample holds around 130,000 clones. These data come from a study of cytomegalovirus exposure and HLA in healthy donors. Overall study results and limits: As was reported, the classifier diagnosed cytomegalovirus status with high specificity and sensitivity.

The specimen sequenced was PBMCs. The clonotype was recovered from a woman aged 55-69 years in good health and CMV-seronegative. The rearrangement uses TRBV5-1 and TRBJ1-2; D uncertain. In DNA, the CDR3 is TGCGCCAGCAGCTTGGTCCAGGACTATGGCTACACCTTC. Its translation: CASSLVQDYGYTF. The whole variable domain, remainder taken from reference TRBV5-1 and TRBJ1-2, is KAGVTQTPRYLIKTRGQQVTLSCSPISGHRSVSWYQQTPGQGLQFLFEYFSETQRNKGNFPGRFSGRQFSNSRSEMNVSTLELGDSALYLCASSLVQDYGYTFGSGTRLTVV.